This T cell receptor beta chain was profiled in a study of CD8 T cells in ankylosing spondylitis (dated by TCRdb to the late 2010s). A note on the overall study: To find TCR variants linked to disease, the study profiled T cell receptor beta repertoires in ankylosing spondylitis patients and healthy donors. The full study cohort comprised 25 ankylosing spondylitis patients and about 110 healthy donors. Peripheral blood samples were taken, and synovial fluid was additionally collected from ankylosing spondylitis patients.

The paper as a whole reports these results and caveats: The disease-linked clones were reported to be significantly enriched in matched synovial fluid samples from ankylosing spondylitis patients. The disease-linked clones had a CD8+ phenotype and were found at relatively low frequencies in peripheral blood. Blood from ankylosing spondylitis patients appeared to be characterized by a TCR beta motif made up of under 10 highly homologous amino acid variants. Some motif variants had previously been reported in the synovial fluid and blood of reactive arthritis patients, which suggests shared mechanisms of disease initiation.

This clonotype was observed a few times. What antigen it recognizes has not been identified. It has no much larger one-base neighbor in the sample; base qualities were not kept. Sequencing took place on an Illumina HiSeq 2500. Quantitative 5'-RACE with molecular barcodes was the method used to prepare the TCR beta libraries. The authors processed their data as follows. Disease-linked TCR variants were identified with a new computational method built on a probabilistic model of VDJ rearrangement. TCRdb reprocessed the public reads (quality trimming at Q25 with fastp, clone calling with MiXCR) and kept in-frame beta chains. Rows merge per CDR3 protein into single entries with the most common DNA and genes. For this entry, the V and J calls and clone size follow TCRdb and not the study's own pipeline. Counted in this sample were a few hundred thousand distinct CDR3 sequences; less than 9.5% of them appeared once. 13% to 15% of the sample belongs to the ten largest clones.

The material sequenced was blood, either unsorted or a sorted T cell fraction (not recorded which). The origin of this receptor is a male donor with ankylosing spondylitis.

In nucleotide form, the sequence is TGTGCTAGTGGTTTCCTAGCGGGAGGGCCGGGGAATGAGCAGTTCTTC. It translates as CASGFLAGGPGNEQFF. The rearrangement combines TRBV12-5 with TRBJ2-1; 12 central bases correspond to TRBD2. V loses 3 bases at its end and J loses 7 bases; junction bases beyond the gene matches: 7. The germline V gene provides CDR1 LGHNT and CDR2 FRNRAP. Counted from cysteine to phenylalanine, this CDR3 has 16 amino acids. This entry keeps only the CDR3 DNA: 48 bases, framed from base 1.